Below, 9 T cell receptor beta chains from the same sample are listed, as sequenced in a study of blood T cells in healthy people across ages. Using a J-beta primer mix together with a sample-barcoded 5' primer, a second PCR was run for roughly 7 to 12 cycles. One entry per CDR3 protein results from TCRdb running MiXCR on the 5' RACE reads. In the table there are 1,800,000 or so distinct CDR3 sequences, approximately 39% of which are singletons. Sequenced sample: blood. All receptors come from a human donor in good health.

V usage is TRBV10-3 and J usage is TRBJ2-5; weak D call: TRBD2 (5 bases). V lost 4 bases and J 2 bases, leaving 11 bases between the germline ends. Per germline, CDR1 ENHRY and CDR2 SYGVKD. The CDR3 length is 14 residues. The CDR3 DNA is TGTGCCATCAGTGTGGCGGGCCCTCAAGAGACCCAGTACTTC. Its translation is CAISVAGPQETQYF.

The chain employs TRBV20-1 and TRBJ2-3, with 7 nucleotides matching TRBD2. V was clipped by 5 bases and J by 2 bases; unmatched bases: 10. The germline gives CDR1 DFQATT, CDR2 SNEGSKA (reference sequence). The CDR3 loop spans 15 amino acids. CDR3 region: CSAGVSGVITDTQYF. The CDR3 region has the DNA TGCAGTGCTGGAGTAAGCGGGGTAATCACAGATACGCAGTATTTT.

This clonotype was detected a few times. The chain carries TRBV20-1 and TRBJ1-5; D is uncertain. Looked up from germline, CDR1 is DFQATT and CDR2 is SNEGSKA (reference sequence). The CDR3 sequence is 12 residues long. V was trimmed by 7 bases and J by 7 bases, leaving 14 bases between them. CDR3: CSVGRTEQPQHF. CDR3 nucleotide sequence: TGCAGTGTGGGAAGAACAGAACAGCCCCAGCATTTT.

About this clonotype: An end of the junction differs from the germline gene, which may be a read error. V gene TRBV20-1 combines with J gene TRBJ2-4; TRBD2 might be the D (5 bases). The closer fit of TRBJ2-7 to the DNA end suggests the J call may be wrong. The CDR3 extends over 14 amino acids. CDR1 and CDR2 from the germline V gene are DFQATT and SNEGSKA (reference sequence). The CDR3 reads CSVRDDRGISEQYF. The DNA of the CDR3 is TGCAGTGTTAGAGATGACCGAGGGATAAGCGAGCAGTACTTC.

V gene TRBV14 combines with J gene TRBJ1-1; D unresolved. V lost 3 bases, J lost 4 bases, and 9 bases lay in between. In germline, CDR1 is SGHDN, CDR2 FVKESK. This CDR3 is built from 13 residues. Here the CDR3 DNA reads TGTGCCAGCAGCCAGGGTTGGGTCACTGAAGCTTTCTTT. Amino acid sequence: CASSQGWVTEAFF.

The V call is TRBV24-1, the J call TRBJ1-2, with 7 bases identical to TRBD1. The ends lost 6 bases at V and 11 bases at J; junction bases unmatched: 5. Germline V lookup: CDR1 KGHDR, CDR2 SFDVKD. The CDR3 has 11 residues. CDR3 coding DNA: TGTGCCACCAGTACAGGGGACTTGTACACCTTC. Its protein product is CATSTGDLYTF.

The rearrangement joins TRBV4-1 to TRBJ2-2; the D gene is possibly TRBD1 (6 bases). This CDR3 is built from 17 residues. V shed 3 bases and J shed 0 bases, with 14 bases lying between them. Germline V gives CDR1 MGHRA, CDR2 YSYEKL. The CDR3: CASSHPPGTSNTGELFF. DNA for the CDR3: TGCGCCAGCAGCCACCCTCCCGGGACATCGAACACCGGGGAGCTGTTTTTT.

This clonotype was found a few times. V and J are TRBV20-1 and TRBJ1-4; possibly TRBD1 for D (6 bases). The germline CDR1 and CDR2 sequences are DFQATT and SNEGSKA (reference sequence). This CDR3 is 13 amino acids long. Trimming shortened V by 6 bases and J by 3 bases, and 11 bases separated the two germline ends. CDR3 sequence reads: CSAQGTPNEKLFF. CDR3 nucleotide sequence: TGCAGTGCCCAGGGGACCCCTAATGAAAAACTGTTTTTT.

The chain links TRBV19 to TRBJ1-5; TRBD1 matches at 7 bases. This CDR3 is 19 amino acids long. Germline trimming cut 0 bases from V and 5 bases from J; bases unmatched to any gene: 16. Germline V CDR1 and CDR2: LNHDA, SQIVND (reference sequence). DNA of the CDR3: TGTGCCAGTAGTATAGAACAGGACAGGCTACCAGCAGTAGATCAGCCCCAGCATTTT. Translation gives CASSIEQDRLPAVDQPQHF.